Presented here are 19 T cell receptor beta chains from one specimen sequenced in a study of regulatory T cells in long-lasting Graves disease. Arm-PCR of CDR3 regions and iRepertoire HTBI primers were used to build TCR beta libraries. One entry per CDR3 protein, called by TCRdb with MiXCR from the multiplex PCR reads. The repertoire holds 350,000 to 500,000 distinct CDR3 sequences, with approximately 16% as singletons. Time point noted: newly diagnosed GD, antithyroid drugs for less than 3 months. PBMC-derived RNA was used for the TCR library. These data were also filed under a second study, of T cells in Graves' hyperthyroidism and ophthalmopathy.

The starting material was peripheral blood mononuclear cells (PBMCs), obtained at new diagnosis, from a patient treated with antithyroid drugs. The origin of the receptors is a woman aged 25 to 39 with Graves disease.

This clonotype was seen repeatedly, ten times or more. The rearrangement links TRBV15 to TRBJ2-1; 10 bases map to TRBD2. Germline CDR1 reads LNHNV; CDR2 reads YYDKDF (reference sequence). This CDR3 contains 17 residues. Trimming took 0 bases from V and 6 from J; bases not matched to a gene: 8. In DNA, the CDR3 is TGTGCCACCAGCAGAGATCCACTAGCGGGGCTTTTCAATGAGCAGTTCTTC. This codes for CATSRDPLAGLFNEQFF.

This chain connects TRBV13 to TRBJ1-3; no clear D gene. The CDR3 length is 14 residues. Germline CDR1 PRHDT, CDR2 FYEKMQ (reference sequence). V lost 0 bases, J lost 4 bases, and 7 bases lay in between. DNA for the CDR3: TGTGCCAGCAGCTTAGGTGTAATCGGAAACACCATATATTTT. Protein product: CASSLGVIGNTIYF.

Concerning this clonotype: Given a far larger clone just one base away, this is likely a sequencing read error. The chain has TRBV7-2 and TRBJ2-7; 8 nucleotides line up with TRBD2. From germline, CDR1 is SGHTA and CDR2 FQGNSA. There are 13 residues in the CDR3. CDR3 region: CACSLDQAGDEYF. The CDR3 nucleotides are TGTGCCTGCAGCTTAGATCAAGCGGGAGACGAGTACTTC.

In DNA form, the CDR3 reads TGTGCCAGCAGCCAAGGGGATTTTGGGCCTCACAGGGCCTTCTACAATGAGCAGTTCTTC. It encodes CASSQGDFGPHRAFYNEQFF. The rearrangement uses TRBV14 and TRBJ2-1, with a possible D match to TRBD1 (6 bases). The CDR3 spans 20 residues. Per germline, CDR1 SGHDN and CDR2 FVKESK. V lost 1 base and J 3 bases, leaving 25 bases between the germline ends.

This chain links TRBV4-2 with TRBJ1-2; a weak D match, TRBD1 (6 bases). This CDR3 region has 17 residues. V shed 1 base and J shed 4 bases, with 19 bases lying between them. Germline CDR1 and CDR2: LGHNA and YNFKEQ. The chain's CDR3 is CASSQARGQGSPYGYTF. The CDR3 region has the DNA TGTGCCAGCAGCCAAGCGCGAGGCCAGGGGAGTCCCTATGGCTACACCTTC.

This clonotype has only a few counts. This chain joins TRBV12-3 or TRBV12-4 and TRBJ2-2, with 8 bases that match TRBD1. V was pared by 3 bases and J by 3 bases, with 6 bases of the junction left unmatched. The CDR3 spans 16 residues. This CDR3 is CASSFSDRVHTGELFF. CDR3 sequence (DNA): TGTGCCAGCAGTTTCTCGGACAGGGTACACACCGGGGAGCTGTTTTTT.

This clonotype was seen many times. V and J are TRBV20-1 and TRBJ2-2; the D call may be TRBD1 or TRBD2 (6 bases each). CDR1 and CDR2 (germline): DFQATT, SNEGSKA (reference sequence). The CDR3 length is 15 residues. With 3 bases removed from V and 4 bases from J, the gap between germline ends came to 15 bases. The chain's CDR3 is CSASEGGRVTGELFF. CDR3 nucleotides: TGCAGTGCTAGTGAGGGGGGCAGGGTCACCGGGGAGCTGTTTTTT.

The CDR3 sequence is CATRHRNTEAFF. For the CDR3, the DNA is TGTGCCACCAGACACCGAAACACTGAAGCTTTCTTT. The V call is TRBV19, the J call TRBJ1-1, with unresolved D. The V gene lost 10 bases and the J gene lost 2 bases, with 11 bases spanning the gap. The CDR3 is 12 residues long. CDR1 and CDR2 (germline): LNHDA, SQIVND (reference sequence).

In its sample, this clonotype was seen a few times. The gene calls are TRBV15 and TRBJ1-3, with 8 bases identical to TRBD1. The CDR3 is 16 residues long. The V gene's germline CDR1 is LNHNV and CDR2 YYDKDF (reference sequence). After removal of 3 bases from V and 4 bases from J, the junction contained 8 bases not matched to a gene. The DNA for the CDR3 is TGTGCCACCAGCAGGGACAGGGATTCTGTGGGAAACACCATATATTTT. Amino acids: CATSRDRDSVGNTIYF.

This clonotype was detected a few times. This sequence joins TRBV7-9 and TRBJ2-7; TRBD1 might be the D (5 bases). Trimming removed 1 base from V and 9 bases from J, with 7 bases in between. Germline V CDR1 and CDR2: SEHNR, FQNEAQ (reference sequence). This CDR3 is built from 11 residues. In nucleotides, the CDR3 is TGTGCCAGCAGCTTAGAGGGGCGGCAGTACTTC. The encoded protein is CASSLEGRQYF.

With regard to this clonotype: A much larger clone lies one base from this, so it may be a read error. J is TRBJ2-5 and V is TRBV7-2; D uncertain. This CDR3 has 11 residues. With 3 bases removed from V and 7 bases from J, the gap between germline ends came to 6 bases. From germline, CDR1 is SGHTA and CDR2 FQGNSA. CDR3 protein: CASSFLGTQYF. The CDR3 DNA sequence: TGTGCCAGCAGCTTCTTGGGGACCCAGTACTTC.

This clonotype was picked up a small number of times. A far more abundant clone sits one base away, making this likely a read error. This chain joins TRBV11-2 and TRBJ2-1, with TRBD2 matching over 11 bases. This CDR3 has 18 amino acids. The V gene's germline CDR1 is SGHAT and CDR2 FQNNGV. In DNA form, the CDR3 reads TGTGCCAACAGCGGCTCGGGACTAGCGGAGCGACCCTACAATGAGCAGTTCTTC. Translating it yields CANSGSGLAERPYNEQFF.

The chain combines TRBV29-1 with TRBJ2-1, with 10 positions matching TRBD2. J lost 6 bases, V lost 6 bases, and 8 bases had no gene match. Germline V gives CDR1 SQVTM, CDR2 ANQGSEA. The CDR3 length is 14 residues. CDR3 coding DNA: TGCAGCGTCGTGATACTAGCGGGGATCAATGAGCAGTTCTTC. Translation gives CSVVILAGINEQFF.

This clonotype was observed a handful of times. CDR3 DNA sequence: TGCAGCGTTGTCCATAGGAACCCAGCGGGAGCCCCCACAGATACGCAGTATTTT. Amino acid sequence: CSVVHRNPAGAPTDTQYF. The chain recombines TRBV29-1 with TRBJ2-3, with 8 bases identical to TRBD2. The length of the CDR3 is 18 residues. Trimming cost V 4 bases and J 2 bases; bases outside gene matches: 17. Per the germline V gene, CDR1 is SQVTM and CDR2 is ANQGSEA.

This clonotype has just a few counts. The J gene is TRBJ1-2, the V gene TRBV15; no clear D gene. The CDR3 sequence is 13 residues long. The V end lost 0 bases, the J end lost 10 bases, and 12 bases lay between the germline ends. Germline CDR1 is LNHNV and CDR2 is YYDKDF (reference sequence). In DNA, the CDR3 is TGTGCCACCAGCAGAGATTTGAGGAGTGTCTACACCTTC. Translation: CATSRDLRSVYTF.

This clonotype was counted ten times or more. The rearrangement links TRBV5-1 to TRBJ2-7; either TRBD1 or TRBD2 may supply D (5 bases each). CDR1 is SGHRS and CDR2 is YFSETQ in the germline V gene. The germline V and J ends were trimmed by 7 bases and 1 base, with 12 bases remaining between them. This CDR3 region has 13 residues. The DNA of the CDR3 is TGCGCCAGCGGCCGGGACCGGTCCTACGAGCAGTACTTC. Protein product: CASGRDRSYEQYF.

The J gene is TRBJ1-1, the V gene TRBV27, with 7 bases lining up with TRBD1. The CDR3 is made up of 15 amino acids. The V gene's germline CDR1 is MNHEY and CDR2 SMNVEV (reference sequence). The junction had 7 bases not matched to a gene; V was cut back by 5 bases and J by 1 base. This CDR3 is CASSPRQGRNTEAFF. In nucleotides, the CDR3 is TGTGCCAGCAGTCCCCGACAGGGTCGGAACACTGAAGCTTTCTTT.

As concerns this clonotype: A read error may explain this, as a much larger clone is one base away. The chain combines TRBV6-1 with TRBJ2-1; 7 nucleotides line up with TRBD1. The junction had 5 bases not matched to a gene; V was cut back by 5 bases and J by 7 bases. CDR1 and CDR2 from the germline V gene are MNHNS and SASEGT. The CDR3 is 13 residues long. The CDR3: CASSPTTGNEQFF. The CDR3 DNA reads TGTGCCAGCAGTCCCACGACAGGGAATGAGCAGTTCTTC.

This clonotype was seen repeatedly, ten times or more. The rearrangement uses TRBV6-5 and TRBJ1-4, with 7 bases identical to TRBD1. In germline, CDR1 is MNHEY, CDR2 SVGAGI. After removal of 0 bases from V and 8 bases from J, the junction contained 12 bases not matched to a gene. The length of the CDR3 is 17 residues. This CDR3 is CASSYSIGTELGEKLFF. In DNA, the CDR3 is TGTGCCAGCAGTTACTCGATAGGGACAGAGCTAGGGGAAAAACTGTTTTTT.